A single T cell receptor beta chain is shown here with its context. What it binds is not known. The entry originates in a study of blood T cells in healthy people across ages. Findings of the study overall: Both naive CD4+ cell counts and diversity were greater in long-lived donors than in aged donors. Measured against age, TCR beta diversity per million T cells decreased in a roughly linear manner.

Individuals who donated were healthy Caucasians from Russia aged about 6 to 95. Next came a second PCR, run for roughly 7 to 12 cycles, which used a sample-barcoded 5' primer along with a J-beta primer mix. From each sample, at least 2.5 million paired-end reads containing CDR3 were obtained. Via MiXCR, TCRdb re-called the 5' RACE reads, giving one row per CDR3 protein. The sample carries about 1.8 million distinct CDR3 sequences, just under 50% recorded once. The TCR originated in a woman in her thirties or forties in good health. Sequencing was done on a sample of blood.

The CDR3 reads CASTLQWGWEVNTEAFF. The CDR3 nucleotides read TGTGCCAGCACCTTGCAGTGGGGTTGGGAGGTGAACACTGAAGCTTTCTTT. The chain links TRBV6-6 to TRBJ1-1, with D unclear. CDR1 is MNHNY and CDR2 is SVGAGI in the germline V gene (reference sequence). This CDR3 has 17 residues. V was clipped by 7 bases and J by 0 bases, with 21 bases between them.